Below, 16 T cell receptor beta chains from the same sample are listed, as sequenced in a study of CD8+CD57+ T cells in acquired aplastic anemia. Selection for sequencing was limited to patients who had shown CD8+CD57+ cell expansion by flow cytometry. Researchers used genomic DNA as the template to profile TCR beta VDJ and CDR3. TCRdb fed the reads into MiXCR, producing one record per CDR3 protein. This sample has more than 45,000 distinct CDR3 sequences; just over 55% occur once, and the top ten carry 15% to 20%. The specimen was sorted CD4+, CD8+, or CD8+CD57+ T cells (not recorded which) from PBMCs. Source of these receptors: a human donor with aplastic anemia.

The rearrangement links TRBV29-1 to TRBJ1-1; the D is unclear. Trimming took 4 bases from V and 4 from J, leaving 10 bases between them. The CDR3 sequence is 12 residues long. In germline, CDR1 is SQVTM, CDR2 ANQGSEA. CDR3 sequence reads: CSVGTLGTEAFF. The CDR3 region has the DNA TGCAGCGTTGGGACCCTTGGCACTGAAGCTTTCTTT.

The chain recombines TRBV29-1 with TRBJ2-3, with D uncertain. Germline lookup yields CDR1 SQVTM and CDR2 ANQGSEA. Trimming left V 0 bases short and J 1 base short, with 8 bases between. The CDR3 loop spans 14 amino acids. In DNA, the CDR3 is TGCAGCGTTGAAGAGCGTATGGGCACAGATACGCAGTATTTT. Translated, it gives CSVEERMGTDTQYF.

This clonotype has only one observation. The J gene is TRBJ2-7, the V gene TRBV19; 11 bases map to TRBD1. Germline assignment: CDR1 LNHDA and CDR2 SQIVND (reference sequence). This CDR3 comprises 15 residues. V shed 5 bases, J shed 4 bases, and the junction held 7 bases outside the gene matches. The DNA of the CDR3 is TGTGCCAGTAGTCCCGGGAGGGACAGGGGGTACGAGCAGTACTTC. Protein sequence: CASSPGRDRGYEQYF.

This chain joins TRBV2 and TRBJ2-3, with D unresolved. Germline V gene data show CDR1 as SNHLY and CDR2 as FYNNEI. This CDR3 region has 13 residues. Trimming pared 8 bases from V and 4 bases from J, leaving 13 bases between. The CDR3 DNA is TGTGCCAGCTTAAGGGATTTCGCAGATACGCAGTATTTT. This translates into CASLRDFADTQYF.

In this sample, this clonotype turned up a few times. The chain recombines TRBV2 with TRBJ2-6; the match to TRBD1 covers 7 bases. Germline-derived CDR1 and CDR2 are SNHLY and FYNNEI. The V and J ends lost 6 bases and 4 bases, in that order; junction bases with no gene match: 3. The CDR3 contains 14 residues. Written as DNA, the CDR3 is TGTGCCAGCAGACAGGGGTCCGGGGCCAACGTCCTGACTTTC. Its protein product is CASRQGSGANVLTF.

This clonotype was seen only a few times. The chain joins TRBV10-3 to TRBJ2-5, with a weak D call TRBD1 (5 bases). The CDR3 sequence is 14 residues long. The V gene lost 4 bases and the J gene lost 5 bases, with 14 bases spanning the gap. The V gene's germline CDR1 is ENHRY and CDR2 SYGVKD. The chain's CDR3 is CAISVSTRAETQYF. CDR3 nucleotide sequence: TGTGCCATCAGTGTCTCGACCAGGGCGGAGACCCAGTACTTC.

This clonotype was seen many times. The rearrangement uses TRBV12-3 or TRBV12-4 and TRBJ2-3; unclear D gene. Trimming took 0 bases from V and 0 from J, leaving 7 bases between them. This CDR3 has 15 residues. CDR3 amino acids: CASSLAGSSTDTQYF. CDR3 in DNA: TGTGCCAGCAGTTTAGCGGGGTCTAGCACAGATACGCAGTATTTT.

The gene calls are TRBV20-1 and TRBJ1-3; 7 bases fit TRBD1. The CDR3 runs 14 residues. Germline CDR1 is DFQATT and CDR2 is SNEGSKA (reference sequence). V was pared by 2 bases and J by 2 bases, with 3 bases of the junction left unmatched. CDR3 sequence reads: CSARYRGPGNTIYF. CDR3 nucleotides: TGCAGTGCTAGATACAGGGGACCTGGAAACACCATATATTTT.

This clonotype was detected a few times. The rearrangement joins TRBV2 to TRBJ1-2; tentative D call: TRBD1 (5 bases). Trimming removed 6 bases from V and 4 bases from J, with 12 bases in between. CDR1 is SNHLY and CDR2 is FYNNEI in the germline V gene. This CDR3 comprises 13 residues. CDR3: CASRMGQTYGYTF. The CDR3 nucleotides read TGTGCCAGCAGGATGGGGCAGACCTATGGCTACACCTTC.

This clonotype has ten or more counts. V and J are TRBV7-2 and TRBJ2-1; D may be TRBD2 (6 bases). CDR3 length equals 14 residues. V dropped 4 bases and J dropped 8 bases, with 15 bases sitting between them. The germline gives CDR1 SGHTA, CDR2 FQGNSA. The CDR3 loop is CASSSQTRSDEQFF. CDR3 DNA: TGTGCCAGCAGCTCTCAGACTAGGTCGGATGAGCAGTTCTTC.

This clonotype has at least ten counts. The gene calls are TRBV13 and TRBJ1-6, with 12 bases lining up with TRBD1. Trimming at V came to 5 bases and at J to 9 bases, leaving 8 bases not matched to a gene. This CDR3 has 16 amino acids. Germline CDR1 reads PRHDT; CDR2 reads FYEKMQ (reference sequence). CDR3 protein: CASSPRRDRGLSPLHF. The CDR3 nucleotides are TGTGCCAGCAGCCCCCGCAGGGACAGGGGGCTTTCACCCCTCCACTTT.

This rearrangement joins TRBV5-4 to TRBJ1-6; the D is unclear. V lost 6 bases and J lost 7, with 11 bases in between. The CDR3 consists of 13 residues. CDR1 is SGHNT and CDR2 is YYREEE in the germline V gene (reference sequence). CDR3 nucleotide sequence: TGTGCCAGCACGGCGGAAAGAAATTCACCCCTCCACTTT. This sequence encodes CASTAERNSPLHF.

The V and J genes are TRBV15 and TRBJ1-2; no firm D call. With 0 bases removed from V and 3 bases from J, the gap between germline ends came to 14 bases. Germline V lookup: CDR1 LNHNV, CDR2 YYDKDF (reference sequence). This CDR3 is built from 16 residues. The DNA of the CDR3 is TGTGCCACCAGCAGAGAGGCCGGGCTTAGTGACTATGGCTACACCTTC. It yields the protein CATSREAGLSDYGYTF.

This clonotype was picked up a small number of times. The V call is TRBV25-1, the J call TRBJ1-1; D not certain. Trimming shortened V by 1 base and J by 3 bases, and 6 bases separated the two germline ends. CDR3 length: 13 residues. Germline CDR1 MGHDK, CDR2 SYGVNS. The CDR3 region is CASSESPYTEAFF. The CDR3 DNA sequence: TGTGCCAGCAGTGAATCTCCATACACTGAAGCTTTCTTT.

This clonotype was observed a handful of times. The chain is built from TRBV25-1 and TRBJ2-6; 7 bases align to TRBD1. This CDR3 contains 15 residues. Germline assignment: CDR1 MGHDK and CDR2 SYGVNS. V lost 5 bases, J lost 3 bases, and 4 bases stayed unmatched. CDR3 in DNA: TGTGCCAGCAGTCAAGGGGGCGGTGGGGCCAACGTCCTGACTTTC. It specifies CASSQGGGGANVLTF.

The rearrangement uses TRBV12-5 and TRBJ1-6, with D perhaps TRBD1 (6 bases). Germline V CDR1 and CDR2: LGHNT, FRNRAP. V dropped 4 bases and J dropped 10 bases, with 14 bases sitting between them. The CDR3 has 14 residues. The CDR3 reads CASGYEGGRSPLHF. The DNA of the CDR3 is TGTGCTAGTGGTTACGAAGGGGGAAGATCACCCCTCCACTTT.